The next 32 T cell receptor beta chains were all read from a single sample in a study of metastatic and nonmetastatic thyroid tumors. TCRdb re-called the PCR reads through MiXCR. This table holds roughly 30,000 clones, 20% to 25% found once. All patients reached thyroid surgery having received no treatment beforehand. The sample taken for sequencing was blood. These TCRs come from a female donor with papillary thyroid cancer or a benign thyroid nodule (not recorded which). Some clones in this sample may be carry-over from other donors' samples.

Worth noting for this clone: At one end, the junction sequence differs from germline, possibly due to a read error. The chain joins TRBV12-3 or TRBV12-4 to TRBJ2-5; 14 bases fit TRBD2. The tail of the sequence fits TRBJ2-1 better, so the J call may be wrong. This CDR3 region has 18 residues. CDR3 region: CSSTPGLAGALTRNEQFF. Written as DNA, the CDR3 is TGTTCCAGCACTCCGGGACTAGCGGGGGCTCTTACACGGAATGAGCAGTTCTTC.

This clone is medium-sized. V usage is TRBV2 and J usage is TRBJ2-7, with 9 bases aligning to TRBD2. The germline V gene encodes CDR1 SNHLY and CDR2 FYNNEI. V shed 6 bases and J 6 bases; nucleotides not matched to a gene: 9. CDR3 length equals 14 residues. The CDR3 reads CASSVSGSTGEQYF. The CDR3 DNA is TGTGCCAGCAGCGTTAGCGGGAGTACGGGCGAGCAGTACTTC.

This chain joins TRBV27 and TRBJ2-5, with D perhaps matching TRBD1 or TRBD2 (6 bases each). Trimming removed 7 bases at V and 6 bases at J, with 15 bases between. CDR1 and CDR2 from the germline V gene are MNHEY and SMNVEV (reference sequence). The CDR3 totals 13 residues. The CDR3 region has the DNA TGTGCCAGCATATCGGGGGCTTTTCAGACCCAGTACTTC. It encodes CASISGAFQTQYF.

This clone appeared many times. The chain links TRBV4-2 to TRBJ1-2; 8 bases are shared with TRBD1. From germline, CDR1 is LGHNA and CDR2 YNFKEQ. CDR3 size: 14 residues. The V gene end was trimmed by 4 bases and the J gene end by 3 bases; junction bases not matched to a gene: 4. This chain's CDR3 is CASSLTTGDYGYTF. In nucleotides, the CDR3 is TGTGCCAGCAGCCTCACGACAGGGGACTATGGCTACACCTTC.

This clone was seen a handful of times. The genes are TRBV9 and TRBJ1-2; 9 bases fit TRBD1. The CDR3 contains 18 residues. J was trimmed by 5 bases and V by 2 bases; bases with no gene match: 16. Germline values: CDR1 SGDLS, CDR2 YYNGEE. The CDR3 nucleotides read TGTGCCAGCAGCGTTACAGGGGGCGAGAGATTCCTTCTGTATGGCTACACCTTC. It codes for CASSVTGGERFLLYGYTF.

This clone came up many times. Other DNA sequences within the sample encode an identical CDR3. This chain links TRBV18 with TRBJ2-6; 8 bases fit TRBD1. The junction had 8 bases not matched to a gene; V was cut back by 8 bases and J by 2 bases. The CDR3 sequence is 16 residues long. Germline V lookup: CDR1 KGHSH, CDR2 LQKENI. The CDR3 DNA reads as TGTGCCAGCCAGGATCAGGGGGCGGCTGGGGCCAACGTCCTGACTTTC. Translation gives CASQDQGAAGANVLTF.

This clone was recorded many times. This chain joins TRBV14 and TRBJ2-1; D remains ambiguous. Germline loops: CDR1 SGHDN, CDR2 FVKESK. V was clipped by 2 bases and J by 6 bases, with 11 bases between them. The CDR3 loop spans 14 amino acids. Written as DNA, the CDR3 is TGTGCCAGCAGCCAAACCCACGGTCCCAATGAGCAGTTCTTC. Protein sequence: CASSQTHGPNEQFF.

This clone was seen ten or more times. The CDR3 is CASSRDWERTQYF. In nucleotides, the CDR3 is TGTGCCAGCAGCCGGGACTGGGAAAGGACCCAGTACTTC. The rearrangement uses TRBV7-2 and TRBJ2-5, with D perhaps matching TRBD2 (6 bases). V shed 5 bases and J shed 7 bases, with 14 bases lying between them. Germline V gene data show CDR1 as SGHTA and CDR2 as FQGNSA. The CDR3 covers 13 residues.

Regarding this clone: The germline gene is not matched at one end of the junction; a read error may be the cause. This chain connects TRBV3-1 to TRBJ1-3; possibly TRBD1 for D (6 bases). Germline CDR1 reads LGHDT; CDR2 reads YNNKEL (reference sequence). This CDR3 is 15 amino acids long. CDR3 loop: CASSKERQVGNTIYF. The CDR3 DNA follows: TGTGCCAGCAGCAAAGAGAGACAGGTCGGGAACACCATATATTTT.

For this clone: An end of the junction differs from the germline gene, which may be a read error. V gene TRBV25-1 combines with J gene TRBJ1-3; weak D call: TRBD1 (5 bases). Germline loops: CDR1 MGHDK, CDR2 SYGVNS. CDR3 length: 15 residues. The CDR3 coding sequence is TGTGCCAGCAGTCGGCCCTGGGACTCTGGAAACACCACATATTTT. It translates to CASSRPWDSGNTTYF.

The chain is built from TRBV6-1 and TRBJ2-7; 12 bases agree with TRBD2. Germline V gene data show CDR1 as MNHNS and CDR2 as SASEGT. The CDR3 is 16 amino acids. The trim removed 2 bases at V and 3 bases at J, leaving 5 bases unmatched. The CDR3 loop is CASSETGLAGLYEQYV. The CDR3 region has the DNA TGTGCCAGCAGTGAAACAGGACTAGCGGGGCTCTACGAGCAGTACGTC.

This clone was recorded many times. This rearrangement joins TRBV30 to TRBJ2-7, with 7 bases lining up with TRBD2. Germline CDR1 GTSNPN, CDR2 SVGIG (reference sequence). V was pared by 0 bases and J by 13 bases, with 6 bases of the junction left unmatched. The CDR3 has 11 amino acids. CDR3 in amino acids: CAWSVLREVYF. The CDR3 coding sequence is TGTGCCTGGAGTGTCCTCCGGGAGGTCTACTTC.

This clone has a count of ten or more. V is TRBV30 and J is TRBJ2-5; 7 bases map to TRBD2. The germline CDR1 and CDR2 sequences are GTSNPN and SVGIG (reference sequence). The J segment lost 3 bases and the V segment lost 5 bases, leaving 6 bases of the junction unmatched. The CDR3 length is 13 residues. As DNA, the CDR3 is TGTGCCTGGGGCGGGGCGGGAGAAGAGACCCAGTACTTC. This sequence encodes CAWGGAGEETQYF.

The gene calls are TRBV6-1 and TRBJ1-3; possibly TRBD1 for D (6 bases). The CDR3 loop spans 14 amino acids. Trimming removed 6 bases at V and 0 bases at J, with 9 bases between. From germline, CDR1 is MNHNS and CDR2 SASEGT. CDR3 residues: CASRRDNSGNTIYF. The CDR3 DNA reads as TGTGCCAGCAGGAGGGACAACTCTGGAAACACCATATATTTT.

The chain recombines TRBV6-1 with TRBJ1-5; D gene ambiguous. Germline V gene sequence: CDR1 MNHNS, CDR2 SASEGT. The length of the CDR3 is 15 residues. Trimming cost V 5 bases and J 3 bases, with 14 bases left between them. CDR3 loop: CASSSVGGPNQPQHF. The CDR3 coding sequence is TGTGCCAGCAGTTCAGTTGGAGGGCCCAATCAGCCCCAGCATTTT.

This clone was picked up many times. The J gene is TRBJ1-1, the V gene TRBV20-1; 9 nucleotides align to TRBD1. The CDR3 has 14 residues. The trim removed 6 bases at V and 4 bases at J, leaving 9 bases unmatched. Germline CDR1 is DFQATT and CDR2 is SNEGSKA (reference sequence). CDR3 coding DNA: TGCAGTGCCGTTACGGGACAGGGTGCCACTGAAGCTTTCTTT. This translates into CSAVTGQGATEAFF.

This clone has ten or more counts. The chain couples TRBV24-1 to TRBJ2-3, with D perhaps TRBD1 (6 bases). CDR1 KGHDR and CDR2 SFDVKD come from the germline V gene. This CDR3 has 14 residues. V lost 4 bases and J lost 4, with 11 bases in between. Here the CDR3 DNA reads TGTGCCACCAGTGACCCCAGGGGCTCAGATACGCAGTATTTT. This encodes CATSDPRGSDTQYF.

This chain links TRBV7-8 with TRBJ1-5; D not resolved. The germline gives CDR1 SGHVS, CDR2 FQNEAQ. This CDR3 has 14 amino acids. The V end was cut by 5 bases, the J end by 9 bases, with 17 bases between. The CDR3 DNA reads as TGTGCCAGCAGCACTCGAAAGGTCACGAGGCCCCAGCATTTT. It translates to CASSTRKVTRPQHF.

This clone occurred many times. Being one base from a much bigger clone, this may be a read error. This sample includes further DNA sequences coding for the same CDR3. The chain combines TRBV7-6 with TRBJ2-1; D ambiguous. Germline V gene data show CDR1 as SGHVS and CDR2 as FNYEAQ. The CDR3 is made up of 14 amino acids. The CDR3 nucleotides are TGTGCCAGCAGCTTAGGGAGCTCCTACAATGAACAGTTCTTC. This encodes CASSLGSSYNEQFF.

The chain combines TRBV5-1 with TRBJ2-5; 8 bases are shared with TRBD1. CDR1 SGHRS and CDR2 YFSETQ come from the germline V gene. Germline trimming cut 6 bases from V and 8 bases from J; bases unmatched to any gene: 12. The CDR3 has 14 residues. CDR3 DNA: TGCGCCAGCACCACATTCGACAGGGGAGATACCCAGTACTTC. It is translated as CASTTFDRGDTQYF.

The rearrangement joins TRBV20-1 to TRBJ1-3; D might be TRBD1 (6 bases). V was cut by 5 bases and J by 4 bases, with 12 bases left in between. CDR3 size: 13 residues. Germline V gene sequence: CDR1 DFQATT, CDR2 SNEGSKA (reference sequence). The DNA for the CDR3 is TGCAGTGCTTGGGACATCTTGGGAAACACCATATATTTT. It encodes CSAWDILGNTIYF.

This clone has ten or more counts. The CDR3 loop is CSAGYVGRYNEQFF. In DNA, the CDR3 is TGCAGTGCTGGTTATGTCGGACGTTACAATGAGCAGTTCTTC. The V and J genes are TRBV20-1 and TRBJ2-1, with D unresolved. Trimming stripped 5 bases from V and 4 bases from J, with 15 bases between. Germline values: CDR1 DFQATT, CDR2 SNEGSKA (reference sequence). The CDR3 length is 14 residues.

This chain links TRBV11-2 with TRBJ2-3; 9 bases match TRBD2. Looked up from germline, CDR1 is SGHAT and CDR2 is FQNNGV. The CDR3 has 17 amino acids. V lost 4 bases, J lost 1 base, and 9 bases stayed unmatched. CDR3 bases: TGTGCCAGCAGCTGGGGCTGTCGACTAGCGGGCACAGATACGCAGTATTTT. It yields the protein CASSWGCRLAGTDTQYF.

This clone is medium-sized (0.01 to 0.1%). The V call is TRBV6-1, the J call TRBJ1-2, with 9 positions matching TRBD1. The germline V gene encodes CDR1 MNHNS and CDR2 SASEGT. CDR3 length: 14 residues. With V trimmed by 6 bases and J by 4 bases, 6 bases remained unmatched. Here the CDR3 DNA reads TGTGCCAGCAGCCCTGGGGACAGGGTCTATGGCTACACCTTC. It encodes CASSPGDRVYGYTF.

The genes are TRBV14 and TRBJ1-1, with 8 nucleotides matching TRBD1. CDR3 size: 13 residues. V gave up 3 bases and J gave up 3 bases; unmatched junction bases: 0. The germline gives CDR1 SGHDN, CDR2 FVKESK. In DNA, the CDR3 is TGTGCCAGCAGCCAGGACAGGGACACTGAAGCTTTCTTT. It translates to CASSQDRDTEAFF. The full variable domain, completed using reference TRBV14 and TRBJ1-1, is EAGVTQFPSHSVIEKGQTVTLRCDPISGHDNLYWYRRVMGKEIKFLLHFVKESKQDESGMPNNRFLAERTGGTYSTLKVQPAELEDSGVYFCASSQDRDTEAFFGQGTRLTVV.

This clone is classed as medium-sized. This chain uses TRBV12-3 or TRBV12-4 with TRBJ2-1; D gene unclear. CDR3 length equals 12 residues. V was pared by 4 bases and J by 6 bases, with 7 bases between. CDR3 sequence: CASSSDTNEQFF. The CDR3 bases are TGTGCCAGCAGTTCAGACACCAATGAGCAGTTCTTC.

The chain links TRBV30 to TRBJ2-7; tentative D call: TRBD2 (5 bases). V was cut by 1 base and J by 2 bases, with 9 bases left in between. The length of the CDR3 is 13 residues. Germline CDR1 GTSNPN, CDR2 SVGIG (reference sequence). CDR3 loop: CAWSGEGTYEQYF. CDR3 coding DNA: TGTGCCTGGAGTGGCGAGGGAACCTACGAGCAGTACTTC.

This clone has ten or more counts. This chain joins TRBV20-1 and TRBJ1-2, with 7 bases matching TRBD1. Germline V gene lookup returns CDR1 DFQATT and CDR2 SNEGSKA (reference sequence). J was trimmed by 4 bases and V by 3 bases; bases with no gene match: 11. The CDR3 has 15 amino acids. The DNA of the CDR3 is TGCAGTGCTAGGGAGCCGGGGACAGCCAGCTATGGCTACACCTTC. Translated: CSAREPGTASYGYTF.

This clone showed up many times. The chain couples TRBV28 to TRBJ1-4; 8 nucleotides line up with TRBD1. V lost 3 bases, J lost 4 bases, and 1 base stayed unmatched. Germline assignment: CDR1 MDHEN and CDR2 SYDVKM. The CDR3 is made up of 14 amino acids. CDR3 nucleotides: TGTGCCAGCAGTTTGACAGGGGTTAATGAAAAACTGTTTTTT. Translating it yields CASSLTGVNEKLFF.

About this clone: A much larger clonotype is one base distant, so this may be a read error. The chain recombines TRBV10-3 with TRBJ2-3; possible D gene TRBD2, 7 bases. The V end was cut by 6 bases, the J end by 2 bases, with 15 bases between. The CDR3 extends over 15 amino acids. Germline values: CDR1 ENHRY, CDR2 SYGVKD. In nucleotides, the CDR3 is TGTGCCATCAGGAGGGGGGCGGGGGCCACAGATACGCAGTATTTT. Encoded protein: CAIRRGAGATDTQYF.

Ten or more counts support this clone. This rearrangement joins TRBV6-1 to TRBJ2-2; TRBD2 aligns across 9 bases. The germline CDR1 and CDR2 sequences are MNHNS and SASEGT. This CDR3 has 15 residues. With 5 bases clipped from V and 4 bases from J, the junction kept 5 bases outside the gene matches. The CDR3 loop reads CASSSSGTGTGELFF. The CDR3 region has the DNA TGTGCCAGCAGTTCTAGCGGGACCGGCACCGGGGAGCTGTTTTTT.

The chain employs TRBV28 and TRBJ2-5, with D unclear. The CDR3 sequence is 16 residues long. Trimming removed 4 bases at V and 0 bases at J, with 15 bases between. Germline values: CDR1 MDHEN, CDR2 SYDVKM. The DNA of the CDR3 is TGTGCCAGCAGTTCCCCCCGAAGCTCGTACCAAGAGACCCAGTACTTC. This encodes CASSSPRSSYQETQYF. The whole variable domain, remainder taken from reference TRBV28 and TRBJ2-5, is DVKVTQSSRYLVKRTGEKVFLECVQDMDHENMFWYRQDPGLGLRLIYFSYDVKMKEKGDIPEGYSVSREKKERFSLILESASTNQTSMYLCASSSPRSSYQETQYFGPGTRLLVL.